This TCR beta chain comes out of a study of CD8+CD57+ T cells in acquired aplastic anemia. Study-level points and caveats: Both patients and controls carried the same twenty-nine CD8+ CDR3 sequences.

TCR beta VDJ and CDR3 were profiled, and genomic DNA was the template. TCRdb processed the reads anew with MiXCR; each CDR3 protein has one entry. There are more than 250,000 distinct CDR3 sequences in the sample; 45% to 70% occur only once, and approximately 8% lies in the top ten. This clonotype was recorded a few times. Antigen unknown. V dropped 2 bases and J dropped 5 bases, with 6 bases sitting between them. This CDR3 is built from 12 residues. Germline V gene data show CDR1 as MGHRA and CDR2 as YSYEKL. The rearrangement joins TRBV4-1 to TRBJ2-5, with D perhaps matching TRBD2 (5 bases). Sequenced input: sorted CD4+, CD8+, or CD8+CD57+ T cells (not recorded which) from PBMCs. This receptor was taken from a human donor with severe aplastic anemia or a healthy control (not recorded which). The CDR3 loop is CASSQPGETQYF. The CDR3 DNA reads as TGCGCCAGCAGCCAACCGGGGGAGACCCAGTACTTC.